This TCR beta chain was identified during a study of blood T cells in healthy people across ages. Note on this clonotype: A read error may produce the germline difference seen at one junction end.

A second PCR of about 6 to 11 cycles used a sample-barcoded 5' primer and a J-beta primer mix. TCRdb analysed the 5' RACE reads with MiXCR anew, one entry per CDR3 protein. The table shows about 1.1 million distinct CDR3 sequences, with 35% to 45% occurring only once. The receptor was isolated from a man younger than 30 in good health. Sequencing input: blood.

Here the CDR3 reads CASSYSSGSGHTF. CDR3 DNA sequence: TGTGCCAGCAGTTACTCATCGGGGTCTGGCCACACCTTC. This rearrangement joins TRBV6-5 to TRBJ1-2; D is ambiguous. Germline V gene data show CDR1 as MNHEY and CDR2 as SVGAGI. The CDR3 contains 13 residues.